The 4 T cell receptor beta chains in this list originate from one sample, sequenced in a study of regulatory T cells in long-lasting Graves disease. Described time point: newly diagnosed GD, antithyroid drugs for less than 3 months. The TCR library was prepared using RNA isolated from PBMCs. Both iRepertoire HTBI primers and Arm-PCR of CDR3 regions were used to build the TCR beta libraries. TCRdb reanalysed the multiplex PCR reads using MiXCR and keeps one entry per CDR3 protein. The sample yields approximately 300,000 distinct CDR3 sequences, 18% seen once. This material consisted of peripheral blood mononuclear cells (PBMCs), taken at new diagnosis, from a patient treated with antithyroid drugs. The source of these receptors is a female donor with Graves disease.

This clonotype was recorded many times. V is TRBV9 and J is TRBJ2-5; D unclear. Germline V CDR1 and CDR2: SGDLS, YYNGEE. The CDR3 extends over 13 amino acids. V gave up 0 bases and J gave up 2 bases, with 5 bases separating them. The CDR3 nucleotides read TGTGCCAGCAGCGTAGTCGCACAAGAGACCCAGTACTTC. It yields the protein CASSVVAQETQYF.

This clonotype was observed at least ten times. The chain recombines TRBV6-1 with TRBJ1-1; 7 positions agree with TRBD1. V gave up 3 bases and J gave up 3 bases; unmatched junction bases: 4. This CDR3 contains 14 residues. CDR1 and CDR2 (germline): MNHNS, SASEGT. As DNA, the CDR3 is TGTGCCAGCAGTGACCTACAGGGGTACACTGAAGCTTTCTTT. Translation: CASSDLQGYTEAFF.

This clonotype was counted only a few times. The chain combines TRBV2 with TRBJ2-1, with a tentative D call TRBD2 (6 bases). The CDR3 is 15 residues long. The germline V gene has CDR1 SNHLY and CDR2 FYNNEI. V lost 6 bases and J lost 6, with 18 bases in between. The CDR3 here is CASSSTGTPGNEQFF. CDR3 nucleotides: TGTGCCAGCAGCTCGACCGGGACTCCGGGCAATGAGCAGTTCTTC.

This clonotype was detected ten times or more. The genes are TRBV28 and TRBJ1-1, with TRBD1 identical over 10 bases. The V gene end was trimmed by 8 bases and the J gene end by 3 bases; junction bases not matched to a gene: 12. Germline V gene sequence: CDR1 MDHEN, CDR2 SYDVKM. This CDR3 spans 16 amino acids. This CDR3 is CASVGKDRGWYTEAFF. DNA for the CDR3: TGTGCCAGCGTGGGGAAGGACAGGGGGTGGTACACTGAAGCTTTCTTT.